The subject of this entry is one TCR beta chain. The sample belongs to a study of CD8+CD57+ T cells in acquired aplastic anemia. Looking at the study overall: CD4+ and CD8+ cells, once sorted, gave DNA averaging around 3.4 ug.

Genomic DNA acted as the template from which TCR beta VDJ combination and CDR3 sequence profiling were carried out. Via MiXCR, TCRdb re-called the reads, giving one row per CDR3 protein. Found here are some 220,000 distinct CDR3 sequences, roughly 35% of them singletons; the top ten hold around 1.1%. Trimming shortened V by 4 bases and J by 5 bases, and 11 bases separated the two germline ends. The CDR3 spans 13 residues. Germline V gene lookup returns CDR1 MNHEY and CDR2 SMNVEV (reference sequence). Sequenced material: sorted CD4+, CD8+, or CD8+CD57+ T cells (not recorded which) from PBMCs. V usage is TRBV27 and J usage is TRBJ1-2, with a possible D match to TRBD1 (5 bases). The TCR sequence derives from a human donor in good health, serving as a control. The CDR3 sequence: CASSWGVGYGYTF. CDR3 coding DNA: TGTGCCAGCAGTTGGGGGGTAGGGTATGGCTACACCTTC.